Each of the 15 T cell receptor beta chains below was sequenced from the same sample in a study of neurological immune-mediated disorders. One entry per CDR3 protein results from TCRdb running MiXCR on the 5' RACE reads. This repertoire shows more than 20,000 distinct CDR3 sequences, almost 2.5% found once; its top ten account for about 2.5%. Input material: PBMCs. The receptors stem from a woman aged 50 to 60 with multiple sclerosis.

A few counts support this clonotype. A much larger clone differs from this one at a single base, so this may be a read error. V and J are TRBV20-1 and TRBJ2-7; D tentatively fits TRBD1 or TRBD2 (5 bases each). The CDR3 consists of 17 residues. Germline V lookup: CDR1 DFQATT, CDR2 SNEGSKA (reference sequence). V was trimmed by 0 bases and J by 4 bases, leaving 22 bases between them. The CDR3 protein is CSARDGPGTPSGYEQYF. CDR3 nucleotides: TGCAGTGCTAGAGATGGACCCGGGACCCCGAGTGGGTACGAGCAGTACTTC.

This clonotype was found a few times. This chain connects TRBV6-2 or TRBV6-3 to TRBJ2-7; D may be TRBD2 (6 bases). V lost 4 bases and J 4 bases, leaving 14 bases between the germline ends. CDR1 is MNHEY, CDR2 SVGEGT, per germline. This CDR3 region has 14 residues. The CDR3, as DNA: TGTGCCAGCAGTTTGCCGCGGGATCCGTACGAGCAGTACTTC. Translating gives CASSLPRDPYEQYF.

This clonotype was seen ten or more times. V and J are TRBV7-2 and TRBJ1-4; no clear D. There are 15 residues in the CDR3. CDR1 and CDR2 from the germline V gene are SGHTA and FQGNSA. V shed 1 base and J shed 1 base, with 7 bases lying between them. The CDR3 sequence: CASSLGRVTNEKLFF. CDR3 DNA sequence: TGTGCCAGCAGCTTAGGAAGGGTAACTAATGAAAAACTGTTTTTT.

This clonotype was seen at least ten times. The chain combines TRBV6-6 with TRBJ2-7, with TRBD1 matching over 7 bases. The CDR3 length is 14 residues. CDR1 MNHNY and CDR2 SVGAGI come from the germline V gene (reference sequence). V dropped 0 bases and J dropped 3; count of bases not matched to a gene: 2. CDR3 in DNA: TGTGCCAGCAGTTACTCGGCAGGGGGCTACGAGCAGTACTTC. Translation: CASSYSAGGYEQYF.

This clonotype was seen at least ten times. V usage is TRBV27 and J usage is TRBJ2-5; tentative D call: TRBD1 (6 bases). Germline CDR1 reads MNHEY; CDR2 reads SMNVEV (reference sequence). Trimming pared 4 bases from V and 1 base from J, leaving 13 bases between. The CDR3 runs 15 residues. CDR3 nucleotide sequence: TGTGCCAGCAGTTCTCTCGACAGGCTCCAAGAGACCCAGTACTTC. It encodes CASSSLDRLQETQYF.

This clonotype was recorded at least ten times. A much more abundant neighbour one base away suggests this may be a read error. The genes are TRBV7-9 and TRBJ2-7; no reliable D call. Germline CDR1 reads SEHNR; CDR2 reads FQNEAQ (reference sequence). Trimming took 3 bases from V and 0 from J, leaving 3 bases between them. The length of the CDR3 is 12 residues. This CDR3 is CASSFSSYEQYF. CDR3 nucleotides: TGTGCCAGCAGCTTTAGCTCCTACGAGCAGTACTTC.

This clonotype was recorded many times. CDR3 loop: CASSIQGTQETQYF. The CDR3, as DNA: TGCGCCAGCAGCATCCAGGGGACCCAAGAGACCCAGTACTTC. The J gene is TRBJ2-5, the V gene TRBV5-1; TRBD1 might be the D (6 bases). Germline V gene lookup returns CDR1 SGHRS and CDR2 YFSETQ. Trimming pared 4 bases from V and 1 base from J, leaving 11 bases between. The CDR3 length is 14 residues.

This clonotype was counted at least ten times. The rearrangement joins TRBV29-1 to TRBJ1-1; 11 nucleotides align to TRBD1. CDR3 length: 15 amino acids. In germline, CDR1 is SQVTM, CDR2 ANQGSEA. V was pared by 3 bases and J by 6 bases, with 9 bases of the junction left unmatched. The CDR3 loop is CSVDGRDRGGAEAFF. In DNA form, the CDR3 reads TGCAGCGTTGATGGCCGGGACAGGGGGGGCGCTGAAGCTTTCTTT.

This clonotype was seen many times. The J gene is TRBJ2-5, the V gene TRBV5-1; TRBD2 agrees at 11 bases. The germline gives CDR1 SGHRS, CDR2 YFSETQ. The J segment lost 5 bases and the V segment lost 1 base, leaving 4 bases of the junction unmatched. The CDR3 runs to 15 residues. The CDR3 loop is CASSLTRLAGETQYF. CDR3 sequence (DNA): TGCGCCAGCAGCTTGACTAGACTAGCGGGGGAGACCCAGTACTTC.

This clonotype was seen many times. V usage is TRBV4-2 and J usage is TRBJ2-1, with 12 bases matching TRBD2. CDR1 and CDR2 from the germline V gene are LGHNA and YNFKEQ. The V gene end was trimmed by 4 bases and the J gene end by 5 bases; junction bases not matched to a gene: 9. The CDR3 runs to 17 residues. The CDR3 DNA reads TGTGCCAGCAGCCGAGTCTCCCTAGCGGGGGGGAACAATGAGCAGTTCTTC. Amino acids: CASSRVSLAGGNNEQFF.

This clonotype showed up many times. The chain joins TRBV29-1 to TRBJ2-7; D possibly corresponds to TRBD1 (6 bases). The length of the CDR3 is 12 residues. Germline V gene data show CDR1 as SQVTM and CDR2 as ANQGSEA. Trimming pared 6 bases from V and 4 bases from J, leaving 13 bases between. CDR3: CSVGRGSYEQYF. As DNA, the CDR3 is TGCAGCGTAGGCAGGGGATCGTACGAGCAGTACTTC.

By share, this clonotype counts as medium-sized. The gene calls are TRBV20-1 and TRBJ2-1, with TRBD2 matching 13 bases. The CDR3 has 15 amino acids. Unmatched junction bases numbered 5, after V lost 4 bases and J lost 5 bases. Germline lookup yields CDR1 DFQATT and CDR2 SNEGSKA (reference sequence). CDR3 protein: CSATSGTSGNNEQFF. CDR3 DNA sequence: TGCAGTGCTACATCCGGGACTAGCGGGAACAATGAGCAGTTCTTC.

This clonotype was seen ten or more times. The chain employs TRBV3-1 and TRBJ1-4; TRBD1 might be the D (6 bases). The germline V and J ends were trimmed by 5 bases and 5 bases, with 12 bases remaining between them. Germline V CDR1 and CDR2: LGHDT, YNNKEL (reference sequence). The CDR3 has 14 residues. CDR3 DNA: TGTGCCAGCAGCTACCCCCAGGGGAATGAAAAACTGTTTTTT. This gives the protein CASSYPQGNEKLFF. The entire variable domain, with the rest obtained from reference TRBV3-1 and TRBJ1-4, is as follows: DTAVSQTPKYLVTQMGNDKSIKCEQNLGHDTMYWYKQDSKKFLKIMFSYNNKELIINETVPNRFSPKSPDKAHLNLHINSLELGDSAVYFCASSYPQGNEKLFFGSGTQLSVL.

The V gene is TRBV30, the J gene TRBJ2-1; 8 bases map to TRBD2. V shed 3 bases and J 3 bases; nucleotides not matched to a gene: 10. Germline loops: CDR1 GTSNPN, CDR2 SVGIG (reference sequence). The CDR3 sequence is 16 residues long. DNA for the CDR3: TGTGCCTGGAGGGCCAGCGGGAGAGGGGACTACAATGAGCAGTTCTTC. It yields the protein CAWRASGRGDYNEQFF.

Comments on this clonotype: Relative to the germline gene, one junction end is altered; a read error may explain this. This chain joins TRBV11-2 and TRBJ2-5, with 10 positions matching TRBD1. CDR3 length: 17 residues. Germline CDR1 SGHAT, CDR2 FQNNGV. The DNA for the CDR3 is TGTACCAGCAGCTTAGTAGGGGGGACAGGGGCGGGAGAGACCCAGTACTTC. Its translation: CTSSLVGGTGAGETQYF.